A selection of T cell receptor beta chains follows, all from one sample in a study of CD8 T cells in ankylosing spondylitis. MiXCR, run by TCRdb on the 5' RACE reads, gives a single entry per CDR3 protein. The sample lists 110,000 to 150,000 distinct CDR3 sequences, 7% to 10% occurring once. The sample comprised synovial fluid, either unsorted or a sorted T cell fraction (not recorded which). The receptors stem from a male donor with ankylosing spondylitis. The CDR3 runs from the conserved cysteine through the conserved F or W. Each record gives: D gene, clone size, V gene, J gene, CDR3 protein, CDR3 DNA. The D gene is left open where the match is weak. The size of a clone is reported for some rows only, either as once, few or many, or as a class for expanded clones.

D: TRBD1
size: many
V: TRBV27
J: TRBJ2-7
CDR3: CASSLRQGVSGYEQYF
DNA: TGTGCCAGCAGTTTACGCCAGGGGGTTTCAGGCTACGAGCAGTACTTC

D: TRBD2
size: many
V: TRBV7-8
J: TRBJ2-7
CDR3: CASSLLVWAGGLSSYEQYF
DNA: TGTGCCAGCAGCTTATTAGTTTGGGCGGGAGGTCTGAGCTCCTACGAGCAGTACTTC

D: .
size: many
V: TRBV5-1
J: TRBJ2-2
CDR3: CASSLRDRGGELFF
DNA: TGCGCCAGCAGCTTGAGGGATCGCGGCGGGGAGCTGTTTTTT

D: .
size: .
V: TRBV20-1
J: TRBJ1-3
CDR3: CSATHGSSGNTIYF
DNA: TGCAGTGCCACCCACGGATCCTCGGGAAACACCATATATTTT

D: .
size: .
V: TRBV28
J: TRBJ2-1
CDR3: CASSLGFDEQFF
DNA: TGTGCCAGCAGTTTAGGGTTTGATGAGCAGTTCTTC

D: .
size: many
V: TRBV28
J: TRBJ1-6
CDR3: CASSFSTYNSPLHF
DNA: TGTGCCAGCAGTTTTAGTACCTATAATTCACCCCTCCACTTT

D: .
size: many
V: TRBV5-4
J: TRBJ2-2
CDR3: CASSLGNGPTGELFF
DNA: TGTGCCAGCAGCTTGGGAAACGGACCCACCGGGGAGCTGTTTTTT

D: .
size: many
V: TRBV29-1
J: TRBJ1-1
CDR3: CSVGPFGTEAFF
DNA: TGCAGCGTTGGACCCTTCGGCACTGAAGCTTTCTTT

D: .
size: many
V: TRBV5-1
J: TRBJ1-2
CDR3: CASSLGAFRDGYTF
DNA: TGCGCCAGCAGCTTGGGTGCGTTCCGTGATGGCTACACCTTC

D: TRBD2
size: .
V: TRBV7-2
J: TRBJ2-5
CDR3: CASSSGGLAGAETQYF
DNA: TGTGCCAGCAGCTCAGGAGGACTAGCGGGAGCGGAGACCCAGTACTTC

D: .
size: many
V: TRBV7-2
J: TRBJ1-1
CDR3: CASTRQMNTEAFF
DNA: TGTGCCAGCACTCGACAGATGAACACTGAAGCTTTCTTT

D: .
size: many
V: TRBV6-1
J: TRBJ1-2
CDR3: CASSDFSDSYYGYTF
DNA: TGTGCCAGCAGTGATTTCTCGGACAGCTACTATGGCTACACCTTC

D: TRBD2
size: .
V: TRBV14
J: TRBJ2-1
CDR3: CASSHASGGLAFVEQFF
DNA: TGTGCCAGCAGCCACGCAAGCGGGGGACTAGCGTTTGTTGAGCAGTTCTTC

D: .
size: many
V: TRBV20-1
J: TRBJ1-1
CDR3: CSARQGTGQTEAFF
DNA: TGCAGTGCTCGACAAGGCACGGGACAAACTGAAGCTTTCTTT

D: .
size: few
V: TRBV30
J: TRBJ1-1
CDR3: CAWSPTEWGEAFF
DNA: TGTGCCTGGAGTCCCACCGAGTGGGGTGAAGCTTTCTTT

D: .
size: few
V: TRBV20-1
J: TRBJ2-3
CDR3: CSAWGGASSTDTQYF
DNA: TGCAGTGCGTGGGGGGGGGCTTCTAGCACAGATACGCAGTATTTT

D: .
size: .
V: TRBV10-3
J: TRBJ1-4
CDR3: CAIRNHATNEKLFF
DNA: TGTGCCATCAGGAACCATGCAACTAATGAAAAACTGTTTTTT

D: .
size: many
V: TRBV7-2
J: TRBJ1-6
CDR3: CASTAGGTSPLHF
DNA: TGTGCCAGCACCGCGGGAGGGACTTCACCCCTCCACTTT

D: .
size: .
V: TRBV21-1
J: TRBJ2-1
CDR3: CASSNPLDRVHGYNEQFF
DNA: TGTGCCAGCAGCAATCCCCTCGACAGGGTTCACGGCTACAATGAGCAGTTCTTC

D: TRBD1
size: .
V: TRBV7-2
J: TRBJ2-5
CDR3: CASSFGDRGKQETQYF
DNA: TGTGCCAGCAGCTTCGGGGACAGGGGCAAACAAGAGACCCAGTACTTC

D: TRBD2
size: .
V: TRBV18
J: TRBJ2-2
CDR3: CASSPQGTSGGELFF
DNA: TGTGCCAGCTCACCACAAGGGACTAGCGGCGGGGAGCTGTTTTTT